Shown below are 10 T cell receptor beta chains from a single sample sequenced in a study of blood T cell repertoires in COVID-19. Repertoires were generated with immunoSEQ multiplex PCR, while TCRdb's copy carries only in-frame clones and drops some. This repertoire shows tens of thousands of clones, around 80% found once; its top ten account for 6% to 6.5%. The sequenced material came from peripheral blood. The receptors derive from a human donor in a cohort sampled during active COVID-19.

The rearrangement uses TRBV19 and TRBJ2-2; D not certain. The CDR3 is 14 residues long. V lost 7 bases, J lost 1 base, and 10 bases lay in between. CDR1 and CDR2 (germline): LNHDA, SQIVND (reference sequence). The CDR3 here is CASMRSRNTGELFF. For the CDR3, the DNA is TGTGCCAGTATGCGTAGCAGGAACACCGGGGAGCTGTTTTTT.

The chain combines TRBV2 with TRBJ1-1, with D perhaps TRBD1 (6 bases). Germline V gene data show CDR1 as SNHLY and CDR2 as FYNNEI. CDR3 length equals 14 residues. Trimming cost V 7 bases and J 0 bases, with 12 bases left between them. In nucleotides, the CDR3 is TGTGCCAGCAAACCGGGACATATGAACACTGAAGCTTTCTTT. It yields the protein CASKPGHMNTEAFF.

The J gene is TRBJ2-1, the V gene TRBV27, with 8 bases aligning to TRBD1. After removal of 5 bases from V and 16 bases from J, the junction contained 13 bases not matched to a gene. Germline CDR1 and CDR2: MNHEY and SMNVEV (reference sequence). There are 13 residues in the CDR3. In nucleotides, the CDR3 is TGTGCCAGCAGTAACACGGACAGGGTCGGGGGATTCTTC. Encoded protein: CASSNTDRVGGFF.

V gene TRBV7-9 combines with J gene TRBJ2-2; tentatively, D is TRBD2 (6 bases). This CDR3 is 17 amino acids long. V lost 0 bases and J lost 2, with 13 bases in between. Germline V CDR1 and CDR2: SEHNR, FQNEAQ (reference sequence). The CDR3 coding sequence is TGTGCCAGCAGCTTAGCGACTAGATCCCTTAACACCGGGGAGCTGTTTTTT. Residues: CASSLATRSLNTGELFF. Full variable domain (rest looked up from reference TRBV7-9 and TRBJ2-2): DTGVSQNPRHKITKRGQNVTFRCDPISEHNRLYWYRQTLGQGPEFLTYFQNEAQLEKSRLLSDRFSAERPKGSFSTLEIQRTEQGDSAMYLCASSLATRSLNTGELFFGEGSRLTVL.

The chain links TRBV29-1 to TRBJ1-3, with TRBD1 matching 8 bases. The CDR3 is 15 residues long. Germline values: CDR1 SQVTM, CDR2 ANQGSEA. The ends lost 6 bases at V and 0 bases at J; junction bases unmatched: 7. In DNA, the CDR3 is TGCAGCGTGGCTAAAACAGGGGGCTCTGGAAACACCATATATTTT. Translation gives CSVAKTGGSGNTIYF.

The rearrangement joins TRBV10-1 to TRBJ2-7; 10 bases fit TRBD2. This CDR3 has 15 residues. Per germline, CDR1 WNHNN and CDR2 SYGVQD (reference sequence). V lost 6 bases, J lost 7 bases, and 12 bases stayed unmatched. The CDR3 loop is CASSERTSGLGEQYF. The DNA for the CDR3 is TGCGCCAGCAGCGAAAGGACTAGCGGACTCGGGGAGCAGTACTTC.

The J gene is TRBJ1-6, the V gene TRBV9; tentatively, D is TRBD1 (6 bases). The V end was cut by 3 bases, the J end by 10 bases, with 11 bases between. CDR1 and CDR2 (germline): SGDLS, YYNGEE. This CDR3 is built from 13 residues. CDR3: CASSADSYSPLHF. The CDR3 bases are TGTGCCAGCAGCGCGGACAGTTACTCACCCCTCCACTTT. The full variable domain, with the rest looked up from reference TRBV9 and TRBJ1-6, is DSGVTQTPKHLITATGQRVTLRCSPRSGDLSVYWYQQSLDQGLQFLIQYYNGEERAKGNILERFSAQQFPDLHSELNLSSLELGDSALYFCASSADSYSPLHFGNGTRLTVT.

V and J are TRBV9 and TRBJ1-3, with 8 bases fitting TRBD1. Germline V gene sequence: CDR1 SGDLS, CDR2 YYNGEE. The junction had 12 bases not matched to a gene; V was cut back by 3 bases and J by 4 bases. The CDR3 extends over 17 amino acids. The CDR3 loop reads CASSAPGGASSGNTIYF. The CDR3 nucleotides are TGTGCCAGCAGCGCCCCAGGGGGCGCATCGTCCGGAAACACCATATATTTT.

The chain has TRBV5-1 and TRBJ2-4, with a possible D match to TRBD2 (6 bases). The CDR3 loop spans 13 amino acids. Germline CDR1 and CDR2: SGHRS and YFSETQ. V gave up 4 bases and J gave up 10 bases, with 15 bases separating them. CDR3 DNA sequence: TGCGCCAGCAGCCCAATGGGAGGCGGAATTCAGTACTTC. Its protein is CASSPMGGGIQYF.

The chain recombines TRBV7-8 with TRBJ2-6, with TRBD1 matching 9 bases. The CDR3 is made up of 19 amino acids. The V gene end was trimmed by 3 bases and the J gene end by 0 bases; junction bases not matched to a gene: 9. CDR1 and CDR2 from the germline V gene are SGHVS and FQNEAQ. CDR3 bases: TGTGCCAGCAGCTTGTATCGGGACAGGGCCAGCTCTGGGGCCAACGTCCTGACTTTC. This encodes CASSLYRDRASSGANVLTF.